Sequencing of this T cell receptor beta chain was carried out in a study of T cells in Graves' hyperthyroidism and ophthalmopathy. From germline, CDR1 is LGHDT and CDR2 YNNKEL (reference sequence). V was shortened by 7 bases and J by 4 bases, with 16 bases between the two germline ends. The CDR3 runs to 14 residues. Amplification of TCR beta CDR3 regions was performed using RNA transcripts as template. HTBI primers were used for first-round RT-PCR of the TCR CDR3. TCRdb re-derived calls from the multiplex PCR reads in MiXCR, one entry per CDR3 protein. The sample lists about 350,000 distinct CDR3 sequences, roughly 14% occurring once.

The rearrangement uses TRBV3-1 and TRBJ1-2, with D uncertain. Sequencing was done on a sample of blood. This receptor was identified in a woman in her twenties or thirties with Graves' hyperthyroidism. CDR3 loop: CASTPSGSGYGYTF. In DNA, the CDR3 is TGTGCCAGCACCCCCTCGGGGTCGGGCTATGGCTACACCTTC.